A single sample is the source of the 22 T cell receptor beta chains below, sequenced in a study of neurological immune-mediated disorders. TCRdb reprocessed the 5' RACE reads via MiXCR and lists one record per CDR3 protein. The sample carries tens of thousands of distinct CDR3 sequences, about 12% recorded once. The sequenced material came from PBMCs. These receptors came from a woman in her sixties in good health.

This clonotype was recorded at least ten times. The chain uses TRBV12-3 or TRBV12-4 and TRBJ1-1; 10 nucleotides match TRBD1. CDR3 length: 14 amino acids. The ends lost 6 bases at V and 4 bases at J; junction bases unmatched: 5. The CDR3 is CASSLTGGRTEAFF. CDR3 bases: TGTGCCAGCAGCTTGACAGGGGGCCGCACTGAAGCTTTCTTT.

This clonotype was observed at least ten times. This chain links TRBV19 with TRBJ2-1; D might be TRBD1 (6 bases). Germline lookup yields CDR1 LNHDA and CDR2 SQIVND (reference sequence). Trimming removed 5 bases at V and 6 bases at J, with 11 bases between. The CDR3 is 13 amino acids. The DNA for the CDR3 is TGTGCCAGTAGTCTGGGACACACCAATGAGCAGTTCTTC. It encodes CASSLGHTNEQFF. Filled out from reference TRBV19 and TRBJ2-1, the complete variable domain reads DGGITQSPKYLFRKEGQNVTLSCEQNLNHDAMYWYRQDPGQGLRLIYYSQIVNDFQKGDIAEGYSVSREKKESFPLTVTSAQKNPTAFYLCASSLGHTNEQFFGPGTRLTVL.

By frequency in the sample, this clonotype is large. The V call is TRBV20-1, the J call TRBJ1-4; D is undetermined. The CDR3 loop spans 14 amino acids. V was clipped by 1 base and J by 4 bases, with 10 bases between them. Germline-derived CDR1 and CDR2 are DFQATT and SNEGSKA (reference sequence). The CDR3 spells CSARVYSLNEKLFF. The CDR3, as DNA: TGCAGTGCTAGAGTTTACAGCCTTAATGAAAAACTGTTTTTT.

This clonotype has a count of ten or more. This chain uses TRBV29-1 with TRBJ1-2; weak D call: TRBD1 (5 bases). The germline V gene encodes CDR1 SQVTM and CDR2 ANQGSEA. CDR3 length: 13 residues. V was shortened by 7 bases and J by 4 bases, with 16 bases between the two germline ends. The CDR3 DNA follows: TGCAGCGCCCTTTCTGAGGGGTTCTATGGCTACACCTTC. Its protein product is CSALSEGFYGYTF.

This clonotype was recorded at least ten times. The rearrangement links TRBV3-1 to TRBJ1-1, with unresolved D. Germline V gene lookup returns CDR1 LGHDT and CDR2 YNNKEL (reference sequence). V lost 4 bases, J lost 0 bases, and 9 bases lay in between. CDR3 length: 14 residues. For the CDR3, the DNA is TGTGCCAGCAGCCGGGTCGGGATGAACACTGAAGCTTTCTTT. Translation: CASSRVGMNTEAFF.

This clonotype was observed at least ten times. This chain joins TRBV20-1 and TRBJ2-1; 8 positions match TRBD1. V shed 3 bases and J 8 bases; nucleotides not matched to a gene: 3. Germline CDR1 reads DFQATT; CDR2 reads SNEGSKA (reference sequence). The CDR3 sequence is 12 residues long. The CDR3 bases are TGCAGTGCTAGGCCCAGGGGGCATGAGCAGTTCTTC. Its protein is CSARPRGHEQFF.

At least ten counts were recorded for this clonotype. This chain joins TRBV6-1 and TRBJ1-1; a possible D gene is TRBD1 (5 bases). Germline V gene data show CDR1 as MNHNS and CDR2 as SASEGT. The length of the CDR3 is 15 residues. The V end was cut by 6 bases, the J end by 4 bases, with 18 bases between. The CDR3 is CASRGRVKLGTEAFF. DNA of the CDR3: TGTGCCAGCAGGGGCAGGGTCAAATTGGGCACTGAAGCTTTCTTT.

This clonotype was detected ten times or more. The chain couples TRBV6-1 to TRBJ1-6; D not resolved. The length of the CDR3 is 16 residues. V was clipped by 2 bases and J by 0 bases, with 8 bases between them. Germline V gene sequence: CDR1 MNHNS, CDR2 SASEGT. This chain's CDR3 is CASSEFASSYNSPLHF. DNA for the CDR3: TGTGCCAGCAGTGAATTCGCCAGCTCCTATAATTCACCCCTCCACTTT.

There are many counts of this clonotype. V gene TRBV12-3 or TRBV12-4 combines with J gene TRBJ1-5; D gene ambiguous. Trimming removed 1 base at V and 4 bases at J, with 8 bases between. The CDR3 consists of 14 residues. The CDR3 reads CASSLDRGNQPQHF. CDR3 DNA sequence: TGTGCCAGCAGTTTAGACCGAGGGAATCAGCCCCAGCATTTT.

This chain joins TRBV4-1 and TRBJ2-1; 12 bases line up with TRBD2. The V gene end was trimmed by 1 base and the J gene end by 0 bases; junction bases not matched to a gene: 7. The germline V gene has CDR1 MGHRA and CDR2 YSYEKL. The CDR3 is made up of 19 amino acids. The CDR3 DNA reads as TGCGCCAGCAGCCAAGGGCCTAGCGGGGGGGCTATCTCCTACAATGAGCAGTTCTTC. This encodes CASSQGPSGGAISYNEQFF.

The chain couples TRBV5-1 to TRBJ1-1; no definite D call. Germline V gene lookup returns CDR1 SGHRS and CDR2 YFSETQ. The CDR3 spans 14 residues. Trimming stripped 0 bases from V and 5 bases from J, with 11 bases between. CDR3 in amino acids: CASSLVAAKTEAFF. The CDR3 DNA sequence: TGCGCCAGCAGCTTGGTGGCGGCGAAAACTGAAGCTTTCTTT.

This clonotype was observed many times. The genes are TRBV5-1 and TRBJ2-5; no clear D gene. Deletions cut 0 bases from V and 0 bases from J, with 15 bases between. Germline lookup yields CDR1 SGHRS and CDR2 YFSETQ. The CDR3 is 17 residues long. The CDR3 is CASSLALAPQYQETQYF. The CDR3 region has the DNA TGCGCCAGCAGCTTGGCCTTGGCACCACAGTACCAAGAGACCCAGTACTTC.

This clonotype was detected ten times or more. V and J are TRBV7-4 and TRBJ2-1; TRBD2 matches 14 bases. The V gene's germline CDR1 is SGHVT and CDR2 SQSDAQ. With V trimmed by 4 bases and J by 0 bases, 14 bases remained unmatched. This CDR3 is 21 amino acids long. CDR3 sequence: CASSSLRLAGGHSTSYNEQFF. The CDR3 DNA reads as TGTGCCAGCAGCTCCCTACGACTAGCGGGGGGGCATAGTACCTCCTACAATGAGCAGTTCTTC.

This clonotype was counted many times. The chain has TRBV5-5 and TRBJ2-5, with D tentatively TRBD1 (6 bases). V was clipped by 5 bases and J by 3 bases, with 11 bases between them. Germline CDR1 and CDR2: SGHKS and YYEKEE (reference sequence). There are 13 residues in the CDR3. The CDR3: CASSRHREETQYF. DNA of the CDR3: TGTGCCAGCAGTCGTCACAGGGAAGAGACCCAGTACTTC. The full variable domain, its missing parts supplied by reference TRBV5-5 and TRBJ2-5, is DAGVTQSPTHLIKTRGQQVTLRCSPISGHKSVSWYQQVLGQGPQFIFQYYEKEERGRGNFPDRFSARQFPNYSSELNVNALLLGDSALYLCASSRHREETQYFGPGTRLLVL.

This clonotype has at least ten counts. The chain has TRBV20-1 and TRBJ2-3; TRBD2 aligns across 7 bases. V shed 5 bases and J 0 bases; nucleotides not matched to a gene: 8. This CDR3 is 15 amino acids long. Germline V gene lookup returns CDR1 DFQATT and CDR2 SNEGSKA (reference sequence). CDR3 nucleotides: TGCAGTGCTGGGCAGGTGCGGGGGAGCACAGATACGCAGTATTTT. The encoded protein is CSAGQVRGSTDTQYF.

At least ten counts were recorded for this clonotype. The DNA for the CDR3 is TGTGCCAGCAGTCGAACGGGGAGCACTGAAGCTTTCTTT. Protein sequence: CASSRTGSTEAFF. This chain joins TRBV7-2 and TRBJ1-1; no clear D gene. Trimming removed 6 bases at V and 4 bases at J, with 12 bases between. The germline CDR1 and CDR2 sequences are SGHTA and FQGNSA. This CDR3 region has 13 residues.

This clonotype has at least ten counts. The chain links TRBV20-1 to TRBJ2-1, with 14 bases identical to TRBD2. CDR1 DFQATT and CDR2 SNEGSKA come from the germline V gene (reference sequence). Losses at the gene ends were 5 bases for V and 2 bases for J; bases not matched to a gene: 8. The CDR3 covers 17 residues. The DNA of the CDR3 is TGCAGTGCTCCGGGACTAGCGGGGGCCGGCGCCTACAATGAGCAGTTCTTC. Translated: CSAPGLAGAGAYNEQFF.

This clonotype was counted at least ten times. The chain is built from TRBV12-3 or TRBV12-4 and TRBJ1-1; 9 nucleotides agree with TRBD1. V was clipped by 7 bases and J by 5 bases; unmatched bases: 14. This CDR3 has 16 residues. The CDR3 DNA follows: TGTGCCAGCAATTCTCCACTGACAGGGGGAACTACTGAAGCTTTCTTT. This codes for CASNSPLTGGTTEAFF.

In this sample, this clonotype turned up many times. This chain joins TRBV19 and TRBJ1-1, with D uncertain. This CDR3 region has 13 residues. Per the germline V gene, CDR1 is LNHDA and CDR2 is SQIVND (reference sequence). The V gene lost 3 bases and the J gene lost 3 bases, with 8 bases spanning the gap. As DNA, the CDR3 is TGTGCCAGTAGTATGGGGAGAGACACTGAAGCTTTCTTT. It codes for CASSMGRDTEAFF.

By sample fraction, this clonotype is medium-sized. This chain links TRBV6-5 with TRBJ1-2; D remains ambiguous. V lost 0 bases to trimming and J lost 6 bases, with 11 bases between them. This CDR3 region has 14 residues. From germline, CDR1 is MNHEY and CDR2 SVGAGI. The CDR3 here is CASSYSAQPNGYTF. The CDR3 DNA reads as TGTGCCAGCAGTTACTCGGCGCAGCCCAATGGCTACACCTTC.

This clonotype was counted at least ten times. The chain recombines TRBV29-1 with TRBJ2-2; possible D gene TRBD1, 6 bases. Trimming pared 6 bases from V and 4 bases from J, leaving 18 bases between. The CDR3 sequence is 15 residues long. Germline CDR1 reads SQVTM; CDR2 reads ANQGSEA. The CDR3 loop reads CSVYGTSRSTGELFF. CDR3 bases: TGCAGCGTATATGGGACAAGTCGGAGCACCGGGGAGCTGTTTTTT.

This clonotype occurred many times. The chain carries TRBV5-1 and TRBJ1-1; a possible D gene is TRBD1 (6 bases). The CDR3 is 15 amino acids. The V and J ends lost 2 bases and 1 base respectively, with 12 bases between them. Germline assignment: CDR1 SGHRS and CDR2 YFSETQ. The CDR3: CASSFRGSENTEAFF. For the CDR3, the DNA is TGCGCCAGCAGCTTTAGGGGGTCGGAGAACACTGAAGCTTTCTTT.